This T cell receptor (beta chain) is from a study of blood T cell repertoires in COVID-19. Study-wide context: T cells, B-cell-depleted T cells, or PBMCs supplied cDNA or gDNA.

TCRdb's copy holds only in-frame clones and misses some; the assay was immunoSEQ multiplex PCR. The sample shows more than 200,000 clones, about 81% of them seen only once. This CDR3 is built from 14 residues. The V segment lost 7 bases and the J segment 6 bases; nucleotides outside the gene matches: 10. Germline V CDR1 and CDR2: SQVTM, ANQGSEA. Seattle participants joined during active infection and were tracked over time. The chain recombines TRBV29-1 with TRBJ2-3; 10 bases are a match to TRBD1. The source material was peripheral blood. The TCR comes from a woman of 80 years or more with COVID-19, enrolled during active disease. The CDR3 nucleotides are TGCAGCGGGACAGGGGGGAATCTGTTGGATACGCAGTATTTT. It encodes CSGTGGNLLDTQYF.